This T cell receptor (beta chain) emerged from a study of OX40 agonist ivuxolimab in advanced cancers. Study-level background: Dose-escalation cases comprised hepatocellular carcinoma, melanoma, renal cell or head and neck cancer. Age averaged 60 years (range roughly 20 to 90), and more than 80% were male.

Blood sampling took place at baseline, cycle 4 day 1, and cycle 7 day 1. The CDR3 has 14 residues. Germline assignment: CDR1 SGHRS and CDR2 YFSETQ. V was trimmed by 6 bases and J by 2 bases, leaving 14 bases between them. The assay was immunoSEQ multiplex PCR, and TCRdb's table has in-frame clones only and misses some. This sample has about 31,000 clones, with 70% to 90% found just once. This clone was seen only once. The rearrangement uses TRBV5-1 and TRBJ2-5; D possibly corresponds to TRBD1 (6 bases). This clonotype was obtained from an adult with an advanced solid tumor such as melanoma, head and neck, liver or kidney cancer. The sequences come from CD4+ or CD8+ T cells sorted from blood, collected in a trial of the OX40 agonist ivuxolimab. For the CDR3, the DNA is TGCGCCAGCAAAACAGGGCCGGAACAAGAGACCCAGTACTTC. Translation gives CASKTGPEQETQYF.